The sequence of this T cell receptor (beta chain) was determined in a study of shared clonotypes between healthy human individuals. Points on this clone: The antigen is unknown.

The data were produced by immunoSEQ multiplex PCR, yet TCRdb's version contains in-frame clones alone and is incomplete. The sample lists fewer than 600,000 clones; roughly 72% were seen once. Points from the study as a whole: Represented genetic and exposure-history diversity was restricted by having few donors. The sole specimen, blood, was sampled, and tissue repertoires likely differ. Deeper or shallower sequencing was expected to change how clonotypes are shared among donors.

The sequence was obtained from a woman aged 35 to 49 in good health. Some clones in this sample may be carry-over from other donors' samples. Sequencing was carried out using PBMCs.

DNA of the CDR3: TGTGCCAGCAGACATTCAGCGGGCCCTCCTGACGAGCAGTACTTC. Encoded protein: CASRHSAGPPDEQYF. The chain recombines TRBV7-9 with TRBJ2-7; perhaps TRBD2 as D (6 bases). Germline loops: CDR1 SEHNR, CDR2 FQNEAQ (reference sequence). The V gene lost 6 bases and the J gene lost 5 bases, with 20 bases spanning the gap. The CDR3 has 15 amino acids.